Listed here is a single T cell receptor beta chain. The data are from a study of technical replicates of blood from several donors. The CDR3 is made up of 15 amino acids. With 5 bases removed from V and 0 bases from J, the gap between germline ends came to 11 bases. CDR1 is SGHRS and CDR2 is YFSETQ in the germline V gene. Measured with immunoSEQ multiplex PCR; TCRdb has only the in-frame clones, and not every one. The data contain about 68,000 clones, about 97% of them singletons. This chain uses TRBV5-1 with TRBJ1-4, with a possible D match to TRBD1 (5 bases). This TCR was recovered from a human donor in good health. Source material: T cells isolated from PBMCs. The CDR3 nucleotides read TGCGCCAGCAGGCGACAGCATGCAACTAATGAAAAACTGTTTTTT. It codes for CASRRQHATNEKLFF.